This paragraph covers one T cell receptor (beta chain) sequence. Authors' analysis steps: For nucleated cells, counts were estimated from reference gene primer amplification. TCRdb's table, derived via immunoSEQ multiplex PCR, lists solely in-frame clones and lacks some. V and J calls and clone size are given by that table; D and trimming were obtained from the DNA. The sample shows just over 650,000 clones, about 87% of them seen only once. V was cut by 8 bases and J by 1 base, with 14 bases left in between. The germline CDR1 and CDR2 sequences are LNHNV and YYDKDF (reference sequence). This CDR3 contains 14 residues. This sample stems from a study of blood T cell repertoires in COVID-19. Study as a whole: The origin of the acute and convalescent COVID-19 samples was the United States, Italy and Spain. Sample material is recorded as cDNA or gDNA derived from T cells, B-cell-depleted T cells, or PBMCs.

The clonotype was recovered from a woman aged 18 to 35 with acute or convalescent COVID-19. This chain joins TRBV15 and TRBJ1-1; D gene ambiguous. Sample: peripheral blood. CDR3 sequence: CATPDPQENTEAFF. The CDR3 nucleotides read TGTGCCACCCCCGACCCGCAGGAGAACACTGAAGCTTTCTTT.